This T cell receptor (beta chain) was found in a study of spatial heterogeneity in lung cancer. General observations from the study: Mutation tallies in tumors tracked expanded intratumoral alpha and beta TCR counts.

Each CDR3 protein is one row after TCRdb ran MiXCR on the 5' RACE reads. Counted here are about 8,400 distinct CDR3 sequences, around 8.4% occurring once; the ten biggest clones make up about 4.2%. Time point meaning: sample taken at primary tumor resection. The donor population consisted of some 67 patients with untreated, early-stage non-small cell lung cancer. Researchers sequenced whole RNA taken from tumor, nontumor lung or frozen PBMC without sorting. Between the trimmed V and J ends, which lost 3 bases and 7 bases, there was a span of 7 bases. Germline V lookup: CDR1 SGHTA, CDR2 FQGNSA. CDR3 length equals 13 residues. Details on this clonotype: The antigen is undetermined. As an off-target read in a library built for alpha chains, this beta chain has a frequency of little significance.

This TCR derives from a male donor with early-stage non-small cell lung cancer. V usage is TRBV7-2 and J usage is TRBJ1-6, with D unclear. Sequencing was performed on lung tumor tissue, taken at surgery. The CDR3 loop reads CASSFIENSPLHF. CDR3 nucleotides: TGTGCCAGCAGCTTCATTGAGAATTCACCCCTCCACTTT.